This T cell receptor beta chain was captured in a study of cytomegalovirus exposure and HLA in healthy donors. This CDR3 has 14 amino acids. Germline V gives CDR1 MDHEN, CDR2 SYDVKM. J lost 0 bases, V lost 7 bases, and 3 bases had no gene match. General study results and limits: CMV serostatus was the only immune exposure information that was available. A later analysis reported that several of the most significant clusters appeared to be linked to common viral pathogens, among them Epstein-Barr virus. It was shown in a later analysis that HLA-associated TCR beta chains were more clonally expanded than other, equally common chains.

In the case of this clone: Its antigen remains unidentified.

PCR employed 60 Vbeta and 13 Jbeta primers. Libraries were prepared by immunoSEQ multiplex PCR; TCRdb keeps only in-frame clonotypes and omits some of them. This table holds 77,000 or so clones, over 70% found once. The rearrangement links TRBV28 to TRBJ2-7; 10 bases map to TRBD2. Sequencing was carried out using PBMCs. The receptor's source is a woman between 40 and 50 years old in good health and CMV-seronegative. CDR3 sequence reads: CASKGLASSYEQYF. The CDR3 region has the DNA TGTGCCAGCAAGGGACTAGCGAGCTCCTACGAGCAGTACTTC.